The next 6 T cell receptor beta chains were all read from a single sample in a study of T cell changes during pregnancy in multiple sclerosis. Assay used: immunoSEQ multiplex PCR; TCRdb lists only in-frame clones, some missing. The sample lists around 48,000 clones; almost 95% were seen once. This sample comprised CD4+ T cells from peripheral blood mononuclear cells, obtained in the third trimester of pregnancy. These receptors were taken from a female donor with multiple sclerosis, enrolled in a pregnancy study.

The V and J genes are TRBV6-1 and TRBJ1-5, with D uncertain. The CDR3 totals 14 residues. Trimming cost V 10 bases and J 7 bases, with 20 bases left between them. The germline CDR1 and CDR2 sequences are MNHNS and SASEGT. The CDR3 DNA sequence: TGTGCCACCGTTAAAGGGCGGACGGGGCAGCCCCAGCATTTT. Its protein is CATVKGRTGQPQHF.

CDR3 DNA sequence: TGTGCCAGCAGCCAAGATTGGGGGGGTGAAGCTTTCTTT. Amino acid sequence: CASSQDWGGEAFF. This chain uses TRBV4-2 with TRBJ1-1; a possible D gene is TRBD1 (5 bases). The V end was cut by 0 bases, the J end by 7 bases, with 9 bases between. The CDR3 contains 13 residues. Germline CDR1 is LGHNA and CDR2 is YNFKEQ.

The chain combines TRBV15 with TRBJ1-5, with 7 bases aligning to TRBD1. Germline V lookup: CDR1 LNHNV, CDR2 YYDKDF (reference sequence). The CDR3 loop spans 16 amino acids. The J segment lost 4 bases and the V segment lost 0 bases, leaving 6 bases of the junction unmatched. The CDR3 is CATSRDRGQPNQPQHF. In DNA form, the CDR3 reads TGTGCCACCAGCAGAGATCGGGGACAGCCGAATCAGCCCCAGCATTTT.

V is TRBV7-8 and J is TRBJ1-5, with 7 nucleotides matching TRBD1. Trimming took 2 bases from V and 1 from J; bases not matched to a gene: 5. CDR1 and CDR2 from the germline V gene are SGHVS and FQNEAQ. The CDR3 sequence is 16 residues long. CDR3 bases: TGTGCCAGCAGCTTATTAGGGACAGCAAGCAATCAGCCCCAGCATTTT. Residues: CASSLLGTASNQPQHF.

This CDR3 is CASSGGSTDTQYF. The CDR3 DNA is TGTGCCAGCAGCGGCGGGAGCACAGATACGCAGTATTTT. The gene calls are TRBV28 and TRBJ2-3; D perhaps matches TRBD2 (5 bases). V was trimmed by 6 bases and J by 0 bases, leaving 7 bases between them. Germline CDR1 and CDR2: MDHEN and SYDVKM. This CDR3 has 13 amino acids.

The rearrangement links TRBV5-6 to TRBJ2-5, with D possibly matching TRBD1 (5 bases). Germline V lookup: CDR1 SGHDT, CDR2 YYEEEE. The V gene lost 0 bases and the J gene lost 4 bases, with 13 bases spanning the gap. CDR3 size: 15 residues. CDR3 protein: CASSLAGQGGETQYF. CDR3 nucleotide sequence: TGTGCCAGCAGCTTGGCCGGGCAGGGTGGAGAGACCCAGTACTTC.